This T cell receptor (beta chain) was sequenced in a study of metastatic and nonmetastatic thyroid tumors (TCRdb year 2020). About the full investigation: For patients with malignant and with benign thyroid disease, the researchers compared repertoires between peripheral blood samples and tumor or nodule tissue samples. Points the paper makes about the study in general: TCR beta diversity was reported as significantly higher in malignant tumors than in benign nodules, in both blood and tumor samples.

No treatment had been received by any patient before thyroid surgery. Using T-cell receptor beta sequencing, the study looked back at clinical samples from patients collected from the early 2010s to the late 2010s. This clone was seen at least ten times. Its antigen remains undetermined. The junction departs from the called germline gene at one end, perhaps through a read error. Spanning cysteine to phenylalanine, the CDR3 consists of 16 amino acids. Kept here is only the CDR3 DNA, which spans 48 bases and is read in frame from base 1. Sequences MNHNS (CDR1) and SASEGT (CDR2) are obtained from the germline V gene. The receptor library was made with PCR. Data came from an Illumina HiSeq 4000. The TCR beta-chain CDR3 region of each patient was profiled by high-throughput sequencing. Concerning the study's data processing: A classifier to discriminate distant-metastatic papillary thyroid cancer patients was built from CDR3 differences across clinicopathological groups. The Shannon index was used to assess repertoire diversity, and the Morisita-Horn index was used to assess tumor-blood repertoire similarity. Starting from the raw public reads, TCRdb applied fastp trimming at Q25, assembled clones with MiXCR and retained in-frame beta chains. For this entry, the V and J calls and clone size follow TCRdb and not the study's own pipeline. This sample gives approximately 17,000 clones in total; under 30% of them show up just once. The ten top clones hold roughly 22% of the sample.

Recombination linked TRBV6-1 to TRBJ1-4, with TRBD1 matching 7 junction bases. Specimen: tumor tissue. This TCR came from a female donor with papillary thyroid cancer or a benign thyroid nodule (not recorded which). Some clones in this sample may be carry-over from other donors' samples. The DNA sequence reads TGTACCAGCAGCCCCCATCCGGGACAGACTAATGAAAAACTGTTTTTT. This is translated as CTSSPHPGQTNEKLFF.